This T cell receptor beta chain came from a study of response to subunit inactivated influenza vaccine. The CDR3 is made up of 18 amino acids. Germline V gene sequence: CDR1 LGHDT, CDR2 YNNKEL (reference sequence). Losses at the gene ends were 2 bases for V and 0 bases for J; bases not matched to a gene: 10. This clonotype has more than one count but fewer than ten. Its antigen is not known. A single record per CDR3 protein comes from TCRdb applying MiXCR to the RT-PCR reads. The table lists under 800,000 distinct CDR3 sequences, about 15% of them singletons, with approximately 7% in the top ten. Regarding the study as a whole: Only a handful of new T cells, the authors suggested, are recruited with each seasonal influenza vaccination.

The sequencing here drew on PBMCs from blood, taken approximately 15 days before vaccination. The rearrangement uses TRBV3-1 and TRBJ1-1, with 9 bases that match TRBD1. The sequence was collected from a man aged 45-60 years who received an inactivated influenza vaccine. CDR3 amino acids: CASSQRTGAFGMNTEAFF. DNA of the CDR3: TGTGCCAGCAGCCAACGGACAGGGGCTTTCGGGATGAACACTGAAGCTTTCTTT.